This T cell receptor (beta chain) came from a study of PD-1 blockade in classical Hodgkin lymphoma. Profiled with immunoSEQ multiplex PCR; TCRdb holds only in-frame clones, not every one. This table holds about 37,000 clones, around 78% found once. V was cut by 5 bases and J by 0 bases, with 11 bases left in between. There are 15 residues in the CDR3. Germline V gene data show CDR1 as SGHTA and CDR2 as FQGNSA. Patients all relapsed after autologous stem cell transplantation, and there was variation in brentuximab vedotin exposure. Here the sequenced sample was peripheral blood mononuclear cells (PBMCs), taken at baseline. This chain uses TRBV7-2 with TRBJ1-3, with unresolved D. The receptor was isolated from a human donor with classical Hodgkin lymphoma. In DNA form, the CDR3 reads TGTGCCAGCAGCCCAGGACTCTACTCTGGAAACACCATATATTTT. It yields the protein CASSPGLYSGNTIYF.